The 14 T cell receptor beta chains below all came from one sample that was sequenced in a study of control samples from healthy donors and cancer patients. Generated by immunoSEQ multiplex PCR, the TCRdb table keeps only in-frame clones and is missing some. Of 40,000 to 55,000 clones detected, 70% appear once; the ten largest clones hold 17%. Sequencing used formalin-fixed, paraffin-embedded tissue. These receptors were collected from a male donor with melanoma.

The V and J genes are TRBV12-5 and TRBJ2-3; 12 nucleotides align to TRBD2. The CDR3 has 23 residues. Germline lookup yields CDR1 LGHNT and CDR2 FRNRAP. The J segment lost 1 base and the V segment lost 0 bases, leaving 20 bases of the junction unmatched. As DNA, the CDR3 is TGTGCTAGTGGTTTGGTAAAGGAGGGTATCGGGTGGAGACTAGCGGGAGGCACAGATACGCAGTATTTT. Translating it yields CASGLVKEGIGWRLAGGTDTQYF.

In its sample, this clone was seen many times. The sample holds other DNA sequences that translate to the same CDR3. This sequence joins TRBV19 and TRBJ1-5; perhaps TRBD1 as D (6 bases). V dropped 6 bases and J dropped 2 bases, with 20 bases sitting between them. The CDR3 contains 17 residues. Germline V gene data show CDR1 as LNHDA and CDR2 as SQIVND (reference sequence). CDR3: CASSREGVLDGNQPQHF. For the CDR3, the DNA is TGTGCCAGTAGCCGGGAGGGGGTCCTAGATGGCAATCAGCCCCAGCATTTT. Combining the CDR3 with reference TRBV19 and TRBJ1-5 gives the whole variable domain DGGITQSPKYLFRKEGQNVTLSCEQNLNHDAMYWYRQDPGQGLRLIYYSQIVNDFQKGDIAEGYSVSREKKESFPLTVTSAQKNPTAFYLCASSREGVLDGNQPQHFGDGTRLSIL.

This clone was detected only a few times. The gene calls are TRBV10-3 and TRBJ2-7; D may correspond to TRBD1 or TRBD2 (6 bases each). This CDR3 is 15 amino acids long. With 2 bases removed from V and 2 bases from J, the gap between germline ends came to 13 bases. The germline V gene has CDR1 ENHRY and CDR2 SYGVKD. In DNA form, the CDR3 reads TGTGCCATCAGTGAGGGGGGGACACCGACCTACGAGCAGTACTTC. Its protein product is CAISEGGTPTYEQYF.

The chain has TRBV4-1 and TRBJ2-3; D is unclear. The CDR3 consists of 13 residues. V was trimmed by 1 base and J by 4 bases, leaving 6 bases between them. The V gene's germline CDR1 is MGHRA and CDR2 YSYEKL. The CDR3 loop reads CASSQVNSDTQYF. The CDR3 DNA reads as TGCGCCAGCAGCCAAGTAAATTCAGATACGCAGTATTTT.

This rearrangement joins TRBV3-1 (or the pseudogene TRBV3-2) to TRBJ2-7, with D perhaps given as TRBD1 or TRBD2 (6 bases each). The germline CDR1 and CDR2 sequences are LGHDT and YNNKEL (reference sequence). V was shortened by 4 bases and J by 6 bases, with 13 bases between the two germline ends. The CDR3 runs 13 residues. The CDR3 reads CASSRARGLEQYF. The CDR3 nucleotides are TGTGCCAGCAGCCGAGCCCGGGGGCTCGAGCAGTACTTC.

This clone has a count of ten or more. Other DNA sequences from this sample encode an identical CDR3 as well. The chain employs TRBV3-1 (or the pseudogene TRBV3-2) and TRBJ2-7, with a weak D call TRBD2 (5 bases). The CDR3 totals 13 residues. Trimming pared 4 bases from V and 2 bases from J, leaving 9 bases between. Germline CDR1 is LGHDT and CDR2 is YNNKEL (reference sequence). This CDR3 is CASSRGQTYEQYF. The CDR3 DNA follows: TGTGCCAGCAGCCGCGGGCAGACCTACGAGCAGTACTTC.

J is TRBJ2-3 and V is TRBV4-2; TRBD2 aligns across 8 bases. The CDR3 contains 20 residues. Trimming took 2 bases from V and 2 from J; bases not matched to a gene: 18. CDR1 and CDR2 (germline): LGHNA, YNFKEQ. CDR3 sequence reads: CASSQSPGLALGAPTDTQYF. The DNA of the CDR3 is TGTGCCAGCAGCCAAAGCCCCGGACTAGCCTTAGGGGCCCCCACAGATACGCAGTATTTT.

The V call is TRBV7-9, the J call TRBJ2-7; 7 bases fit TRBD2. Germline V gives CDR1 SEHNR, CDR2 FQNEAQ (reference sequence). The CDR3 extends over 13 amino acids. Unmatched junction bases numbered 8, after V lost 8 bases and J lost 4 bases. CDR3 region: CASAGETPYEQYF. The CDR3 region has the DNA TGTGCCAGCGCGGGAGAGACCCCTTACGAGCAGTACTTC.

This chain uses TRBV19 with TRBJ2-7; D could derive from TRBD1 or TRBD2 (5 bases each). CDR3 length equals 15 residues. CDR1 is LNHDA, CDR2 SQIVND, per germline (reference sequence). V lost 6 bases and J lost 3, with 18 bases in between. CDR3 protein: CASRRGHLEVYEQYF. The CDR3, as DNA: TGTGCCAGTAGGAGAGGACACCTGGAGGTCTACGAGCAGTACTTC.

V gene TRBV4-2 combines with J gene TRBJ1-6; D uncertain. With 4 bases removed from V and 4 bases from J, the gap between germline ends came to 11 bases. This CDR3 has 15 amino acids. CDR1 LGHNA and CDR2 YNFKEQ come from the germline V gene. The CDR3 nucleotides are TGTGCCAGCAGCCCAGCGACAACTTATAATTCACCCCTCCACTTT. This gives the protein CASSPATTYNSPLHF.

This chain links TRBV5-1 with TRBJ1-4, with D maybe TRBD1 (5 bases). The V gene lost 2 bases and the J gene lost 5 bases, with 13 bases spanning the gap. Per the germline V gene, CDR1 is SGHRS and CDR2 is YFSETQ. The length of the CDR3 is 15 residues. The CDR3 nucleotides are TGCGCCAGCAGCTTCTCCCCCAGGGAGAATGAAAAACTGTTTTTT. Its protein product is CASSFSPRENEKLFF.

The rearrangement uses TRBV28 and TRBJ1-1; 7 bases line up with TRBD1. This CDR3 is built from 14 residues. Germline V lookup: CDR1 MDHEN, CDR2 SYDVKM. The CDR3 reads CVSRGNTGAAEAFF. Here the CDR3 DNA reads TGTGTCAGTAGGGGAAATACAGGGGCGGCTGAAGCTTTCTTT.

Concerning this clone: This sample includes further DNA sequences coding for the same CDR3. The rearrangement uses TRBV6-5 and TRBJ2-5, with TRBD1 as a possible D gene (7 bases). V lost 2 bases and J lost 5, with 12 bases in between. The CDR3 consists of 14 residues. Germline V gene lookup returns CDR1 MNHEY and CDR2 SVGAGI. CDR3 residues: CASSYGGGRETQYF. As DNA, the CDR3 is TGTGCCAGCAGTTACGGAGGGGGCCGGGAGACCCAGTACTTC.

The chain uses TRBV7-8 and TRBJ2-3; no firm D call. Germline V gene lookup returns CDR1 SGHVS and CDR2 FQNEAQ. With 6 bases removed from V and 0 bases from J, the gap between germline ends came to 10 bases. The CDR3 is 14 residues long. CDR3 in amino acids: CASSTAISTDTQYF. CDR3 coding DNA: TGTGCCAGCAGTACGGCCATTAGCACAGATACGCAGTATTTT.